Listed below are T cell receptor beta chains from one sample, sequenced in a study of T cells in localized non-small cell lung cancer. Profiled with immunoSEQ multiplex PCR; TCRdb holds only in-frame clones, not every one. The repertoire has about 82,000 clones, 60% to 85% of them found once; the top ten carry under 25%. The material was PBMCs, obtained before any cancer treatment. The origin of the receptors is a man aged 40 to 70 with stage II squamous cell lung carcinoma. The CDR3 runs from the conserved cysteine through the conserved F or W. The D gene is left open where the match is weak. Expanded clones are given a class, and other clones once, few, many or no size at all.

D,V,size,J,DNA,CDR3
NA,TRBV6-5,NA,TRBJ2-3,TGTGCCAGCAGTTACCCAAAGCTGGATACGCAGTATTTT,CASSYPKLDTQYF
NA,TRBV6-6,NA,TRBJ2-7,TGTGCCAGCAGTTACTCGGGGTCACGGACCCGCGGGCAGTACTTC,CASSYSGSRTRGQYF
NA,TRBV11-1,NA,TRBJ2-3,TGTGCCAGCAGCGGGGGGACCAGGGATACGCAGTATTTT,CASSGGTRDTQYF
NA,TRBV5-5,NA,TRBJ2-3,TGTGCCAGCAGCTTGTTGGCGGGAGATACGCAGTATTTT,CASSLLAGDTQYF
NA,TRBV6-1,NA,TRBJ2-7,TGTGCCATCAATGACGTTACCTACGAGCAGTACTTC,CAINDVTYEQYF
TRBD1,TRBV19,NA,TRBJ2-1,TGTGCCAGTAGGCCTCCGGGACAGGGGAATTTTGAGCAGTTCTTC,CASRPPGQGNFEQFF
NA,TRBV5-1,NA,TRBJ2-1,TGCGCCAGCAGCTTGGGGTCCGCGCTCGATGAGCAGTTCTTC,CASSLGSALDEQFF
NA,TRBV5-6,NA,TRBJ1-6,TGTGCCAGCAGCTTGGATACGACAGATGCGAATTCACCCCTCCACTTT,CASSLDTTDANSPLHF
NA,TRBV6-4,NA,TRBJ2-2,TGTGCCAGCAGTGTGCAGGGTGGCACCGGGGAGCTGTTTTTT,CASSVQGGTGELFF
TRBD2,TRBV29-1,NA,TRBJ2-5,TGCAGCGCACTAGCGGGAGATGGAGAGACCCAGTACTTC,CSALAGDGETQYF
NA,TRBV5-5,NA,TRBJ2-7,TGTGCCAGCAGCTTGACAGGAAGGGCCTACGAGCAGTACTTC,CASSLTGRAYEQYF
NA,TRBV6-5,NA,TRBJ1-2,TGTGCCAGCAGTCGGATTTCGAACTATGGCTACACCTTC,CASSRISNYGYTF
NA,TRBV5-1,many,TRBJ1-3,TGCGCCAGCAGCTTGGGGGCAGGGACGAACACCATATATTTT,CASSLGAGTNTIYF
NA,TRBV7-8,NA,TRBJ2-7,TGTGCCAGCAGCTATGGGGCCAACTTCGAGCAGTACTTC,CASSYGANFEQYF
TRBD2,TRBV4-3,NA,TRBJ2-1,TGCGCCAGCAGCCTGATGACTAGCGGGGGGGCCAATGAGCAGTTCTTC,CASSLMTSGGANEQFF
NA,TRBV6-1,NA,TRBJ1-1,TGTGCCAGCAGGGAAGGGGGAGGGAACACTGAAGCTTTCTTT,CASREGGGNTEAFF
NA,TRBV5-4,NA,TRBJ1-1,TGTGCCAGCAGCGGAATCGGGGAGGACACTGAAGCTTTCTTT,CASSGIGEDTEAFF
TRBD1,TRBV7-8,few,TRBJ1-1,TGTGCCAGCACCTTAGTATCAGGGGGATGGACTGAAGCTTTCTTT,CASTLVSGGWTEAFF
TRBD2,TRBV9,NA,TRBJ2-7,TGTGCCAGCAGCCCGGGGGGGGTGAGCTCCTACGAGCAGTACTTC,CASSPGGVSSYEQYF
NA,TRBV7-2,NA,TRBJ2-7,TGTGCCAGCAGCTTAAGGGAGCTAGCAGGGGAGCAGTACTTC,CASSLRELAGEQYF
NA,TRBV5-1,NA,TRBJ1-2,TGCGCCAGCAGCTTACTGACAGGACGAACCAGACATAACTATGGCTACACCTTC,CASSLLTGRTRHNYGYTF
NA,TRBV27,NA,TRBJ1-3,TGTGCCGCAGGAAGTTACCCATCCGCCTCTCCCATATATTTT,CAAGSYPSASPIYF
NA,TRBV11-2,NA,TRBJ2-7,TGTGCCAGCACCCGAGGGGGTCTCTACGAGCAGTACTTC,CASTRGGLYEQYF
NA,TRBV30,once,TRBJ1-1,TGTGCCTGGAGTGTACTTGAGGGAATCGACACTGAAGCTTTCTTT,CAWSVLEGIDTEAFF
TRBD1,TRBV28,NA,TRBJ2-5,TGTGCCAGCAGTAGACCTAAGGGGGCCAGGGAGACCCAGTACTTC,CASSRPKGARETQYF
NA,TRBV2,NA,TRBJ1-5,TGTGCCGGCCGGGCAAGTGGGGAGCCCCAGCATTTT,CAGRASGEPQHF
NA,TRBV2,NA,TRBJ1-2,TGTGCCAGCAGTTCGGGACTCCCGGGCTATGGCTACACCTTC,CASSSGLPGYGYTF
NA,TRBV27,NA,TRBJ2-7,TGTGCCAGCAGTTTACTGACGCGTACCCCCGACGAGCAGTACTTC,CASSLLTRTPDEQYF
NA,TRBV27,NA,TRBJ1-5,TGTGCCAGCAGTTTAGGGGTGGGTCAGCCCCAGCATTTT,CASSLGVGQPQHF
NA,TRBV5-5,NA,TRBJ1-5,TGTGCCAGCAGCTTGTGGGCAACCGATCAGCCCCAGCATTTT,CASSLWATDQPQHF
NA,TRBV6-5,few,TRBJ1-6,TGTGCCAGCAGTTACTCCCCGTTGGGGAATAATTCACCCCTCCACTTT,CASSYSPLGNNSPLHF
NA,TRBV4-2,NA,TRBJ2-1,TGTGCCAGCAGCCAACCCCCCGCGTACAATGAGCAGTTCTTC,CASSQPPAYNEQFF
NA,TRBV21-1,NA,TRBJ1-1,TGTGCCACCCTAAGCCGCGGGGTCGGCACTGAAGCTTTCTTT,CATLSRGVGTEAFF
NA,TRBV28,NA,TRBJ1-2,TGTGCCGCCCGCCCGGGTGGCCCTGAGAGTGGCTACACCTTC,CAARPGGPESGYTF
NA,TRBV10-3,NA,TRBJ1-1,TGTGCCATCAGTGAGAGGGGGGGAAACACTGAAGCTTTCTTT,CAISERGGNTEAFF
NA,TRBV7-2,NA,TRBJ2-7,TGTGCCAGCAGCTTAGGGACACACTACGAGCAGTACTTC,CASSLGTHYEQYF
TRBD2,TRBV2,NA,TRBJ2-1,TGTGCCAGCAACAGACTAGCCGGTTACAATGAGCAGTTCTTC,CASNRLAGYNEQFF
NA,TRBV30,NA,TRBJ1-6,TGTGCCTGGAGTAGGGGTCCGGGTTCACCCCTCCACTTT,CAWSRGPGSPLHF
NA,TRBV6-5,once,TRBJ2-5,TGTGCCAGCAGTCTGTCCGACAGTACGCAGTACTTC,CASSLSDSTQYF
NA,TRBV6-1,NA,TRBJ1-6,TGTGCCAGCAGTGCGGGGCCCTATAATTCACCCCTCCACTTT,CASSAGPYNSPLHF
TRBD1,TRBV11-2,NA,TRBJ2-7,TGTGCCAGCAGCTACCAGCTGGGACAGGGCAGATACGAGCAGTACTTC,CASSYQLGQGRYEQYF
TRBD2,TRBV2,NA,TRBJ2-7,TGTGCCAGCATTGCTAGCGGAGGTCCTGGCGAGCAGTACTTC,CASIASGGPGEQYF
NA,TRBV5-6,NA,TRBJ1-2,TGTGCCAGCAGCTCCCTAGGAGGTTCTAACTATGGCTACACCTTC,CASSSLGGSNYGYTF
NA,TRBV5-5,NA,TRBJ1-1,TGTGCCAGCAGCTTGGCACAGCAAAACACTGAAGCTTTCTTT,CASSLAQQNTEAFF